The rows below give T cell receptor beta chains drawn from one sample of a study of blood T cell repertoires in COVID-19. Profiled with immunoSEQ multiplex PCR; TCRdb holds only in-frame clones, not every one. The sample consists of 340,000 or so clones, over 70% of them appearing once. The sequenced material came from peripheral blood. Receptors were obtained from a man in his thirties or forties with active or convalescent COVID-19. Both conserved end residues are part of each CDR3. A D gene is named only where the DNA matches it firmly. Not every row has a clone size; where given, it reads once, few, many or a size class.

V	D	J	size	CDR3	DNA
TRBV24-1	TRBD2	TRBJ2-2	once	CATSDLSSGNTGELFF	TGTGCCACCAGTGATTTGTCTAGCGGGAACACCGGGGAGCTGTTTTTT
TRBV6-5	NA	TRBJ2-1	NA	CASSCQGCNEQFF	TGTGCCAGCAGTTGCCAGGGATGTAATGAGCAGTTCTTC
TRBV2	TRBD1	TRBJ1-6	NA	CASSNLGRGLSPLHF	TGTGCCAGCAGTAACCTCGGGAGGGGGCTTTCACCCCTCCACTTT
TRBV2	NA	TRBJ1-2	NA	CASSNDRKDGYTF	TGTGCCAGCAGCAACGACAGGAAGGATGGCTACACCTTC
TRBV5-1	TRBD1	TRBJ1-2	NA	CASSLGTGNYGYTF	TGCGCCAGCAGCTTGGGGACAGGCAACTATGGCTACACCTTC
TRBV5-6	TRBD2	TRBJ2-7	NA	CASSPLAGPAYEQYF	TGTGCCAGCAGCCCTCTAGCGGGGCCAGCCTACGAGCAGTACTTC
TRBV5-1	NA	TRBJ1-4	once	CASSSGVGTNEKLFF	TGCGCCAGCAGCTCGGGGGTGGGGACTAATGAAAAACTGTTTTTT
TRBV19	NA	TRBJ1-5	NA	CASRQNQPQHF	TGTGCCAGTAGGCAGAATCAGCCCCAGCATTTT
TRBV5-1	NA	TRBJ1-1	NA	CASSLGATEAFF	TGCGCCAGCAGCTTGGGAGCCACTGAAGCTTTCTTT
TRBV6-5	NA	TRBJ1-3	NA	CASSLGKGHSGNTIYF	TGTGCCAGCAGTTTGGGGAAGGGACATTCTGGAAACACCATATATTTT
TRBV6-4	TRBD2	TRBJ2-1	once	CASSAQLAGGNEQFF	TGTGCCAGCAGTGCTCAACTAGCGGGGGGAAATGAGCAGTTCTTC
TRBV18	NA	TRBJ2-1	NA	CASSPPNREGNEQFF	TGTGCCAGCTCACCACCCAACAGGGAGGGCAATGAGCAGTTCTTC
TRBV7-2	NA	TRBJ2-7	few	CASSLEGVTGTYEQYF	TGTGCCAGCAGCTTAGAGGGGGTTACAGGGACCTACGAGCAGTACTTC
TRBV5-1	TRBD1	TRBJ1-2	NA	CASSWAGQENGYTF	TGCGCCAGCAGCTGGGCGGGACAGGAGAATGGCTACACCTTC
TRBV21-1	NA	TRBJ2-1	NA	CASRWREASYNEQFF	TGTGCCAGCAGATGGCGGGAGGCCTCCTACAATGAGCAGTTCTTC
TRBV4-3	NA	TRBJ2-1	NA	CASSQDSAASYNEQFF	TGCGCCAGCAGCCAAGACTCAGCGGCTAGCTACAATGAGCAGTTCTTC
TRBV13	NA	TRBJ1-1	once	CASSLGLEGRTEAFF	TGTGCCAGCAGCTTAGGCCTTGAGGGTAGGACTGAAGCTTTCTTT
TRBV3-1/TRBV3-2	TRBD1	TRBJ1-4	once	CASSQDRSVEKLFF	TGTGCCAGCAGCCAGGACAGGAGTGTTGAAAAACTGTTTTTT